This T cell receptor (beta chain) is drawn from a study of human T cells and chemical hapten exposure. Study-wide findings and caveats: TCRs above 1 in 1000 frequency stayed constant with DPC sensitization.

Details on this clonotype: Its target is not known. Being one base from a much bigger clone, this may be a read error.

V was clipped by 6 bases and J by 6 bases, with 25 bases between them. The CDR3 is 17 residues long. Germline loops: CDR1 MNHEY, CDR2 SMNVEV (reference sequence). In TCRdb, the RACE reads were re-called with MiXCR into one record per CDR3 protein. The data hold about 84,000 distinct CDR3 sequences, with 10% to 13% observed a single time. Time point here: patch test 3, about 24 weeks after DPC sensitization. Treatment reported: therapeutic diphenylcyclopropenone sensitization with weekly scalp DPC. The source material was whole blood, sampled in connection with sensitization to the hapten diphenylcyclopropenone (DPC). The chain employs TRBV27 and TRBJ2-3; TRBD1 or TRBD2 may be the D gene (5 bases each). The receptor was derived from a woman aged 45-59 years with alopecia areata. Some clones in this sample may be carry-over from other donors' samples. The CDR3 coding sequence is TGTGCCAGCAGCAACTTGGAGTCAGGGAGCAGAAGGGATACGCAGTATTTT. Its protein product is CASSNLESGSRRDTQYF.